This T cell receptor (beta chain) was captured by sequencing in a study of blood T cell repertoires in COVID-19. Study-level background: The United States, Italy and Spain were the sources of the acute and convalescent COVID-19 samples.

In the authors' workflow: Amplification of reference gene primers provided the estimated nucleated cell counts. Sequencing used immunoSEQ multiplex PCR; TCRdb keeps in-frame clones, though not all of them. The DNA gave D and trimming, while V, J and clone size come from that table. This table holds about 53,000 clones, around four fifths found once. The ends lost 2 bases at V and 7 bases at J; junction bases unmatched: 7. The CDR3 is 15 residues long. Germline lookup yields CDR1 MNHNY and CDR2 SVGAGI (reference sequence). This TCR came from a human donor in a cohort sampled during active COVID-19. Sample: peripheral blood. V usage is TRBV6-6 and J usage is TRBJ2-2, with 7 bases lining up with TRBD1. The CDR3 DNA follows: TGTGCCAGCAGTTACGAAGACAGGGTGGGCGGGGAGCTGTTTTTT. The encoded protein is CASSYEDRVGGELFF.